These 27 T cell receptor beta chains share one sample of origin, sequenced in a study of blood T cell repertoires in COVID-19. Clones were read by immunoSEQ multiplex PCR, and TCRdb kept only the in-frame ones, dropping some. Among 150,000 to 160,000 clones listed, around 90% were seen once. Sequenced sample: peripheral blood. These receptors all stem from a man aged 50 to 60 with acute or convalescent COVID-19.

This clone was counted between two and nine times. The CDR3: CASSLGQGPYGYTF. The CDR3 DNA reads as TGTGCCAGCAGCTTGGGACAGGGACCCTATGGCTACACCTTC. The chain recombines TRBV7-2 with TRBJ1-2; TRBD1 agrees at 9 bases. This CDR3 comprises 14 residues. The germline CDR1 and CDR2 sequences are SGHTA and FQGNSA. Trimming cost V 3 bases and J 4 bases; bases outside gene matches: 3.

This clone appeared many times. This chain connects TRBV5-1 to TRBJ1-1; TRBD1 matches at 8 bases. Trimming removed 1 base from V and 1 base from J; junction bases left unmatched: 6. Germline lookup yields CDR1 SGHRS and CDR2 YFSETQ. CDR3 length equals 16 residues. The CDR3 DNA reads as TGCGCCAGCAGCTTGAATTGGGGACAGGCGAACACTGAAGCTTTCTTT. Its translation is CASSLNWGQANTEAFF.

The rearrangement joins TRBV5-5 to TRBJ1-4; the D is unclear. Germline V gene lookup returns CDR1 SGHKS and CDR2 YYEKEE (reference sequence). The germline V and J ends were trimmed by 0 bases and 8 bases, with 11 bases remaining between them. This CDR3 has 14 residues. Here the CDR3 reads CASSLAITREKLFF. CDR3 DNA: TGTGCCAGCAGCTTGGCAATTACGAGGGAAAAACTGTTTTTT. The variable domain in full, with the rest retrieved from reference TRBV5-5 and TRBJ1-4, is DAGVTQSPTHLIKTRGQQVTLRCSPISGHKSVSWYQQVLGQGPQFIFQYYEKEERGRGNFPDRFSARQFPNYSSELNVNALLLGDSALYLCASSLAITREKLFFGSGTQLSVL.

The chain joins TRBV7-8 to TRBJ2-2; the D is unclear. V lost 1 base to trimming and J lost 4 bases, with 16 bases between them. Germline-derived CDR1 and CDR2 are SGHVS and FQNEAQ. This CDR3 is built from 17 residues. The CDR3 DNA reads as TGTGCCAGCAGCTTAGTCACCCCGGCGGTTACCACCGGGGAGCTGTTTTTT. Protein sequence: CASSLVTPAVTTGELFF.

The J gene is TRBJ1-3, the V gene TRBV19; maybe TRBD1 (6 bases). The ends were cut back, 5 bases at V and 3 bases at J, with 11 bases in the middle. Germline values: CDR1 LNHDA, CDR2 SQIVND (reference sequence). The CDR3 runs 14 residues. The chain's CDR3 is CASSPTGGGNTIYF. The CDR3 bases are TGTGCCAGTAGTCCGACAGGAGGTGGAAACACCATATATTTT. The full variable domain, its missing parts supplied by reference TRBV19 and TRBJ1-3, is DGGITQSPKYLFRKEGQNVTLSCEQNLNHDAMYWYRQDPGQGLRLIYYSQIVNDFQKGDIAEGYSVSREKKESFPLTVTSAQKNPTAFYLCASSPTGGGNTIYFGEGSWLTVV.

J is TRBJ2-2 and V is TRBV7-2; TRBD2 aligns across 7 bases. The length of the CDR3 is 17 residues. From germline, CDR1 is SGHTA and CDR2 FQGNSA. After removal of 4 bases from V and 0 bases from J, the junction contained 8 bases not matched to a gene. The CDR3 region is CASSSSSGRPNTGELFF. Here the CDR3 DNA reads TGTGCCAGCAGCTCATCTAGCGGCCGGCCGAACACCGGGGAGCTGTTTTTT. Filled out from reference TRBV7-2 and TRBJ2-2, the complete variable domain reads GAGVSQSPSNKVTEKGKDVELRCDPISGHTALYWYRQSLGQGLEFLIYFQGNSAPDKSGLPSDRFSAERTGGSVSTLTIQRTQQEDSAVYLCASSSSSGRPNTGELFFGEGSRLTVL.

The chain employs TRBV18 and TRBJ1-5; a possible D gene is TRBD1 (5 bases). V lost 0 bases, J lost 4 bases, and 13 bases lay in between. The CDR3 totals 16 residues. CDR1 KGHSH and CDR2 LQKENI come from the germline V gene. The CDR3 bases are TGTGCCAGCTCACCACCGGGGCAGGCACCTAATCAGCCCCAGCATTTT. This translates into CASSPPGQAPNQPQHF.

The chain couples TRBV27 to TRBJ1-2; maybe TRBD1 (5 bases). CDR3 size: 15 residues. CDR1 is MNHEY and CDR2 is SMNVEV in the germline V gene (reference sequence). Between the trimmed V and J ends, which lost 5 bases and 5 bases, there was a span of 18 bases. In DNA, the CDR3 is TGTGCCAGCAGTCAGCGGGCCCAGGGTCGGTATGGCTACACCTTC. Protein: CASSQRAQGRYGYTF.

The chain links TRBV19 to TRBJ1-1; no definite D call. The CDR3 is made up of 11 amino acids. Germline CDR1 is LNHDA and CDR2 is SQIVND (reference sequence). V shed 9 bases and J shed 1 base, with 6 bases lying between them. The CDR3 sequence: CASQENTEAFF. In DNA form, the CDR3 reads TGTGCCAGCCAGGAGAACACTGAAGCTTTCTTT.

J is TRBJ1-1 and V is TRBV9; 8 bases agree with TRBD1. The J segment lost 5 bases and the V segment lost 4 bases, leaving 16 bases of the junction unmatched. CDR1 is SGDLS and CDR2 is YYNGEE in the germline V gene. The CDR3 spans 17 residues. CDR3 nucleotide sequence: TGTGCCAGCAGCCCTCCCGCCGGACAGGGCGTAAGGACTGAAGCTTTCTTT. It is translated as CASSPPAGQGVRTEAFF. Supplemented by reference TRBV9 and TRBJ1-1, the full variable domain reads DSGVTQTPKHLITATGQRVTLRCSPRSGDLSVYWYQQSLDQGLQFLIQYYNGEERAKGNILERFSAQQFPDLHSELNLSSLELGDSALYFCASSPPAGQGVRTEAFFGQGTRLTVV.

J is TRBJ1-6 and V is TRBV3-1 (or the pseudogene TRBV3-2), with 10 bases identical to TRBD1. Unmatched junction bases numbered 10, after V lost 1 base and J lost 7 bases. There are 18 residues in the CDR3. Germline lookup yields CDR1 LGHDT and CDR2 YNNKEL (reference sequence). The DNA for the CDR3 is TGTGCCAGCAGCCAAGGTTTGGGACAGGGGAGGGACAATTCACCCCTCCACTTT. It yields the protein CASSQGLGQGRDNSPLHF.

The gene calls are TRBV5-1 and TRBJ2-3, with 7 bases lining up with TRBD2. The germline V gene has CDR1 SGHRS and CDR2 YFSETQ. V dropped 3 bases and J dropped 3; count of bases not matched to a gene: 13. CDR3 length: 17 amino acids. CDR3 sequence: CASSSPPRTSDTDTQYF. The CDR3 coding sequence is TGCGCCAGCAGCTCCCCTCCGAGGACTAGTGATACAGATACGCAGTATTTT.

This sequence joins TRBV10-1 and TRBJ1-2; D gene ambiguous. Trimming took off 2 bases at V and 1 base at J, with 11 bases between the two ends. CDR3 length: 15 amino acids. The germline gives CDR1 WNHNN, CDR2 SYGVQD (reference sequence). The CDR3 here is CASSEPLLGNYGYTF. CDR3 DNA sequence: TGCGCCAGCAGTGAGCCCCTTCTAGGTAACTATGGCTACACCTTC.

The rearrangement links TRBV6-5 to TRBJ2-7, with D perhaps TRBD1 (5 bases). CDR1 MNHEY and CDR2 SVGAGI come from the germline V gene. The germline V and J ends were trimmed by 5 bases and 0 bases, with 11 bases remaining between them. This CDR3 has 14 amino acids. CDR3 nucleotides: TGTGCCAGCAGTCGGGCAGGGTCCTCCTACGAGCAGTACTTC. Residues: CASSRAGSSYEQYF.

The chain joins TRBV13 to TRBJ2-7; 7 nucleotides align to TRBD2. The length of the CDR3 is 15 residues. The ends lost 0 bases at V and 2 bases at J; junction bases unmatched: 4. Germline CDR1 reads PRHDT; CDR2 reads FYEKMQ (reference sequence). The CDR3 reads CASSLGLGGAYEQYF. The CDR3 nucleotides read TGTGCCAGCAGCTTAGGCCTGGGGGGGGCCTACGAGCAGTACTTC.

This chain connects TRBV27 to TRBJ1-2; 9 bases are a match to TRBD1. Germline assignment: CDR1 MNHEY and CDR2 SMNVEV (reference sequence). V trimming: 0 bases; J trimming: 4 bases; junction bases outside the gene matches: 9. The CDR3 consists of 17 residues. The CDR3 nucleotides read TGTGCCAGCAGTTTATCTTGGACAGGGGATAGCGCCTATGGCTACACCTTC. Translating it yields CASSLSWTGDSAYGYTF.

The chain has TRBV5-1 and TRBJ2-3; no definite D call. This CDR3 is built from 15 residues. CDR1 SGHRS and CDR2 YFSETQ come from the germline V gene. Trimming removed 4 bases from V and 4 bases from J, with 16 bases in between. CDR3 residues: CASSPILQSADTQYF. The CDR3 DNA sequence: TGCGCCAGCAGCCCTATCTTGCAATCCGCAGATACGCAGTATTTT.

The rearrangement links TRBV10-3 to TRBJ2-5, with TRBD2 matching 12 bases. Germline loops: CDR1 ENHRY, CDR2 SYGVKD. Unmatched junction bases numbered 2, after V lost 7 bases and J lost 5 bases. This CDR3 has 13 residues. As DNA, the CDR3 is TGTGCCATCACTAGCGGGAGGGGGGAGACCCAGTACTTC. This translates into CAITSGRGETQYF.

The chain is built from TRBV28 and TRBJ1-1, with D unresolved. Trimming removed 2 bases from V and 4 bases from J, with 8 bases in between. The CDR3 loop spans 13 amino acids. Germline V gene data show CDR1 as MDHEN and CDR2 as SYDVKM. In nucleotides, the CDR3 is TGTGCCAGCAGTTTACGTGGCTCCACTGAAGCTTTCTTT. Its protein is CASSLRGSTEAFF.

The J gene is TRBJ1-2, the V gene TRBV30; weak D call: TRBD1 (6 bases). CDR1 and CDR2 from the germline V gene are GTSNPN and SVGIG (reference sequence). Trimming took 0 bases from V and 5 from J, leaving 28 bases between them. The CDR3 is 19 amino acids. CDR3 protein: CAWSVQGFWQLHRLYGYTF. CDR3 coding DNA: TGTGCCTGGAGTGTACAGGGTTTCTGGCAGCTTCATCGTTTATATGGCTACACCTTC. Using reference TRBV30 and TRBJ1-2 for the parts outside the CDR3, the full variable domain is SQTIHQWPATLVQPVGSPLSLECTVEGTSNPNLYWYRQAAGRGLQLLFYSVGIGQISSEVPQNLSASRPQDRQFILSSKKLLLSDSGFYLCAWSVQGFWQLHRLYGYTFGSGTRLTVV.

The rearrangement links TRBV10-3 to TRBJ1-1; D gene ambiguous. V gave up 2 bases and J gave up 6 bases, with 13 bases separating them. The CDR3 is 14 amino acids. Germline V gives CDR1 ENHRY, CDR2 SYGVKD. Here the CDR3 DNA reads TGTGCCATCAGTGAGACTATCAGTTTGGCTGAAGCTTTCTTT. Its translation: CAISETISLAEAFF.

The genes are TRBV27 and TRBJ2-1; TRBD2 is a possible D gene (5 bases). Germline V CDR1 and CDR2: MNHEY, SMNVEV (reference sequence). The CDR3 contains 13 residues. The germline V and J ends were trimmed by 4 bases and 8 bases, with 12 bases remaining between them. CDR3 in DNA: TGTGCCAGCAGTTCTCGGGGTTCGTATGAGCAGTTCTTC. Protein product: CASSSRGSYEQFF.

The rearrangement links TRBV19 to TRBJ2-1; 7 bases match TRBD2. The junction had 4 bases not matched to a gene; V was cut back by 2 bases and J by 0 bases. In germline, CDR1 is LNHDA, CDR2 SQIVND (reference sequence). The CDR3 sequence is 16 residues long. CDR3 residues: CASSIKRGGSYNEQFF. The CDR3 nucleotides are TGTGCCAGTAGTATAAAGCGCGGGGGCTCCTACAATGAGCAGTTCTTC.

This clone was detected once. This rearrangement joins TRBV19 to TRBJ1-1; 9 nucleotides align to TRBD1. With V trimmed by 1 base and J by 5 bases, 8 bases remained unmatched. This CDR3 spans 16 amino acids. Per germline, CDR1 LNHDA and CDR2 SQIVND (reference sequence). CDR3 DNA sequence: TGTGCCAGTAGTATAGGTTTCGGGACAGGGAAGACTGAAGCTTTCTTT. This translates into CASSIGFGTGKTEAFF.

CDR3 amino acids: CASSAEEYQETQYF. CDR3 in DNA: TGTGCCAGCAGTGCAGAGGAGTACCAAGAGACCCAGTACTTC. The chain links TRBV2 to TRBJ2-5, with unresolved D. The CDR3 runs to 14 residues. The V end was cut by 4 bases, the J end by 0 bases, with 9 bases between. Germline assignment: CDR1 SNHLY and CDR2 FYNNEI.

V gene TRBV18 combines with J gene TRBJ2-5, with TRBD2 as a possible D gene (5 bases). This CDR3 contains 14 residues. V was cut by 1 base and J by 5 bases, with 11 bases left in between. Germline CDR1 reads KGHSH; CDR2 reads LQKENI. The chain's CDR3 is CASSPLAAGETQYF. CDR3 nucleotide sequence: TGTGCCAGCTCACCACTGGCGGCGGGTGAGACCCAGTACTTC.

V is TRBV6-5 and J is TRBJ1-3; 7 nucleotides match TRBD1. The length of the CDR3 is 15 residues. Germline CDR1 reads MNHEY; CDR2 reads SVGAGI. V dropped 2 bases and J dropped 2; count of bases not matched to a gene: 3. CDR3 nucleotides: TGTGCCAGCAGTTACGACGACAGGGCTGGAAACACCATATATTTT. Protein product: CASSYDDRAGNTIYF.